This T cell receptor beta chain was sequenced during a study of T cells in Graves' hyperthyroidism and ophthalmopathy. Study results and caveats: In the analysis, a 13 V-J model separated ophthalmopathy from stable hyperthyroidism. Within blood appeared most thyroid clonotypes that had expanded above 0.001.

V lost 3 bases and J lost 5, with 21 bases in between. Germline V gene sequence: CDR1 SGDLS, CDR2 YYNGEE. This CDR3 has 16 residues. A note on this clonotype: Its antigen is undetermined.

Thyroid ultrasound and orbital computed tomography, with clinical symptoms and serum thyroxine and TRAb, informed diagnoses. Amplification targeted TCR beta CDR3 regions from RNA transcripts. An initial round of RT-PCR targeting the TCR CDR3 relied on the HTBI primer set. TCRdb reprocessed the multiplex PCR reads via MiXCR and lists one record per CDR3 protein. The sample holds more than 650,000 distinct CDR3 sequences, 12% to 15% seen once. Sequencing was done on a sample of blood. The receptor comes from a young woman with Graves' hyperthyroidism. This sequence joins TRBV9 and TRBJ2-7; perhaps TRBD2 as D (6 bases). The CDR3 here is CASSGAEGLAFHEQYF. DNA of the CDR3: TGTGCCAGCAGCGGGGCTGAAGGGCTAGCGTTCCACGAGCAGTACTTC.